These 26 T cell receptor beta chains were all obtained from the same sample, sequenced in a study of T cells after somatic rescue of genetic block. The data were produced by immunoSEQ multiplex PCR, yet TCRdb's version contains in-frame clones alone and is incomplete. Of roughly 110,000 clones listed, just over 90% are singletons. What was sequenced was peripheral blood mononuclear cells (PBMCs). Receptors were obtained from a woman aged 18-29 years.

The rearrangement uses TRBV6-6 and TRBJ2-5; unclear D gene. From germline, CDR1 is MNHNY and CDR2 SVGAGI (reference sequence). The CDR3 spans 15 residues. The V end was cut by 4 bases, the J end by 4 bases, with 16 bases between. CDR3 nucleotides: TGTGCCAGCAGTTCCCCCAACCTTAGTGGAGAGACCCAGTACTTC. Translation: CASSSPNLSGETQYF.

The chain employs TRBV2 and TRBJ2-7; possibly TRBD1 for D (5 bases). The CDR3 totals 13 residues. Deletions cut 8 bases from V and 3 bases from J, with 14 bases between. The germline CDR1 and CDR2 sequences are SNHLY and FYNNEI. Here the CDR3 DNA reads TGTGCCAGCCAAATACAGGTCCACTACGAGCAGTACTTC. This encodes CASQIQVHYEQYF.

The chain carries TRBV25-1 and TRBJ1-1; perhaps TRBD1 as D (6 bases). CDR3 length: 15 residues. CDR1 is MGHDK, CDR2 SYGVNS, per germline. V was trimmed by 3 bases and J by 3 bases, leaving 14 bases between them. CDR3 sequence (DNA): TGTGCCAGCAGTGAGGAACAGGGAGGGTACACTGAAGCTTTCTTT. This gives the protein CASSEEQGGYTEAFF.

The table lists this clone with a count of one. The chain is built from TRBV28 and TRBJ2-7; 10 bases line up with TRBD1. The CDR3 spans 15 residues. Germline V gene data show CDR1 as MDHEN and CDR2 as SYDVKM. Trimming removed 5 bases from V and 2 bases from J; junction bases left unmatched: 6. CDR3 residues: CASSGRGTGAYEQYF. The CDR3 nucleotides read TGTGCCAGCAGTGGGAGAGGGACAGGGGCCTACGAGCAGTACTTC.

CDR3 sequence (DNA): TGTGCCTGGAGTGCCCCGGGTTCACCCCTCCACTTT. As protein: CAWSAPGSPLHF. This chain links TRBV30 with TRBJ1-6, with D unresolved. V dropped 1 base and J dropped 9 bases, with 7 bases sitting between them. Germline CDR1 reads GTSNPN; CDR2 reads SVGIG (reference sequence). This CDR3 comprises 12 residues.

This chain connects TRBV5-1 to TRBJ2-1; 10 nucleotides match TRBD2. Germline assignment: CDR1 SGHRS and CDR2 YFSETQ. With 5 bases clipped from V and 4 bases from J, the junction kept 12 bases outside the gene matches. CDR3 length: 17 amino acids. CDR3 amino acids: CASSFVWTSGMYNEQFF. For the CDR3, the DNA is TGCGCCAGCAGTTTCGTTTGGACTAGCGGTATGTACAATGAGCAGTTCTTC.

V is TRBV10-3 and J is TRBJ2-5; D may be TRBD2 (6 bases). Trimming pared 4 bases from V and 2 bases from J, leaving 11 bases between. CDR3 length: 14 residues. The V gene's germline CDR1 is ENHRY and CDR2 SYGVKD. The CDR3 reads CAISARDLQETQYF. CDR3 nucleotides: TGTGCCATCAGTGCAAGGGACTTACAAGAGACCCAGTACTTC.

This chain joins TRBV4-2 and TRBJ2-7; D unclear. Trimming cost V 0 bases and J 2 bases, with 11 bases left between them. CDR3 length: 15 amino acids. Looked up from germline, CDR1 is LGHNA and CDR2 is YNFKEQ. As DNA, the CDR3 is TGTGCCAGCAGCCAAGAGTTGGTCAACCCCTACGAGCAGTACTTC. Its translation is CASSQELVNPYEQYF.

The V gene is TRBV13, the J gene TRBJ2-1; D gene uncertain. The V end lost 5 bases, the J end lost 4 bases, and 3 bases lay between the germline ends. Per the germline V gene, CDR1 is PRHDT and CDR2 is FYEKMQ (reference sequence). This CDR3 is built from 11 residues. CDR3 region: CASSDYNEQFF. Written as DNA, the CDR3 is TGTGCCAGCAGCGATTACAATGAGCAGTTCTTC.

The J gene is TRBJ1-6, the V gene TRBV7-9; 7 nucleotides line up with TRBD1. Germline V lookup: CDR1 SEHNR, CDR2 FQNEAQ (reference sequence). The CDR3 extends over 16 amino acids. The V and J ends lost 4 bases and 1 base, in that order; junction bases with no gene match: 4. CDR3 loop: CASSSTGESYNSPLHF. The CDR3 DNA reads as TGTGCCAGCAGCTCAACAGGGGAGTCCTATAATTCACCCCTCCACTTT.

The rearrangement joins TRBV28 to TRBJ1-5, with a weak D call TRBD1 (6 bases). CDR3 length equals 14 residues. CDR1 MDHEN and CDR2 SYDVKM come from the germline V gene. Trimming pared 5 bases from V and 6 bases from J, leaving 14 bases between. CDR3 nucleotides: TGTGCCAGCAGTGGAACAGGGCTCGGTCAGCCCCAGCATTTT. Encoded protein: CASSGTGLGQPQHF.

This sequence joins TRBV27 and TRBJ2-5; 9 bases map to TRBD1. V shed 5 bases, J shed 4 bases, and the junction held 5 bases outside the gene matches. Germline V lookup: CDR1 MNHEY, CDR2 SMNVEV (reference sequence). The CDR3 totals 14 residues. DNA of the CDR3: TGTGCCAGCAGTGCGCGGACAGGGGTAGAGACCCAGTACTTC. Protein product: CASSARTGVETQYF.

The chain is built from TRBV19 and TRBJ2-5, with a tentative D call TRBD1 (6 bases). The V gene lost 5 bases and the J gene lost 5 bases, with 27 bases spanning the gap. The germline CDR1 and CDR2 sequences are LNHDA and SQIVND (reference sequence). The CDR3 contains 18 residues. The CDR3 protein is CASSVQGIGLSEWETQYF. As DNA, the CDR3 is TGTGCCAGTAGTGTACAGGGTATCGGGCTCTCGGAGTGGGAGACCCAGTACTTC. The entire variable domain, with the rest obtained from reference TRBV19 and TRBJ2-5, is as follows: DGGITQSPKYLFRKEGQNVTLSCEQNLNHDAMYWYRQDPGQGLRLIYYSQIVNDFQKGDIAEGYSVSREKKESFPLTVTSAQKNPTAFYLCASSVQGIGLSEWETQYFGPGTRLLVL.

This chain joins TRBV2 and TRBJ1-3, with 8 nucleotides matching TRBD1. The ends lost 5 bases at V and 0 bases at J; junction bases unmatched: 6. The CDR3 is 16 residues long. Per the germline V gene, CDR1 is SNHLY and CDR2 is FYNNEI. Here the CDR3 DNA reads TGTGCCAGCAGTTGGGGACAGGCAAGCTCTGGAAACACCATATATTTT. As protein: CASSWGQASSGNTIYF.

The J gene is TRBJ1-3, the V gene TRBV6-5; no clear D gene. From germline, CDR1 is MNHEY and CDR2 SVGAGI. This CDR3 spans 13 amino acids. With 6 bases removed from V and 0 bases from J, the gap between germline ends came to 6 bases. The CDR3 spells CASRQLSGNTIYF. The CDR3, as DNA: TGTGCCAGCAGGCAACTCTCTGGAAACACCATATATTTT.

The chain uses TRBV4-3 and TRBJ1-3; D is unclear. CDR1 LGHNA and CDR2 YSLEER come from the germline V gene. The CDR3 extends over 16 amino acids. Trimming took 0 bases from V and 4 from J, leaving 13 bases between them. The CDR3 loop is CASSQDYGGGGNTIYF. CDR3 DNA sequence: TGCGCCAGCAGCCAAGATTATGGCGGAGGGGGAAACACCATATATTTT.

The sample holds one count of this clone. V and J are TRBV21-1 and TRBJ2-7; TRBD1 is the table's D call, not checked against the DNA. TRBV21-1 is recorded as a pseudogene. The CDR3 totals 14 residues. In nucleotides, the CDR3 is TGTGCCAGCGGTAGAAAGCAGGGGGCGGGCGAGCAGTACTTC. Translation gives CASGRKQGAGEQYF.

The chain has TRBV9 and TRBJ2-1; 10 bases match TRBD1. The germline gives CDR1 SGDLS, CDR2 YYNGEE. V lost 4 bases and J lost 2; bases outside the gene matches: 6. CDR3 length equals 16 residues. The CDR3 nucleotides are TGTGCCAGCAGCTTGTCCGGGACAGGGGCCTACAATGAGCAGTTCTTC. Its protein product is CASSLSGTGAYNEQFF.

The chain carries TRBV28 and TRBJ1-2, with a tentative D call TRBD1 (5 bases). The CDR3 totals 13 residues. From germline, CDR1 is MDHEN and CDR2 SYDVKM. V was trimmed by 7 bases and J by 5 bases, leaving 14 bases between them. The CDR3 DNA follows: TGTGCCAGCAAGTCAGGGACGGTGTATGGCTACACCTTC. Translation: CASKSGTVYGYTF.

The CDR3 loop reads CAISGYSGDNNEQFF. CDR3 DNA: TGTGCCATCAGTGGTTATAGCGGGGATAACAATGAGCAGTTCTTC. This chain joins TRBV10-3 and TRBJ2-1; 8 nucleotides match TRBD2. The CDR3 totals 15 residues. J gave up 5 bases and V 4 bases, and 7 bases lay outside the gene matches. Per germline, CDR1 ENHRY and CDR2 SYGVKD.

The V gene is TRBV28, the J gene TRBJ1-3; 7 bases align to TRBD1. The germline CDR1 and CDR2 sequences are MDHEN and SYDVKM. CDR3 length: 16 amino acids. V lost 6 bases to trimming and J lost 0 bases; unmatched junction nucleotides: 8. The CDR3 spells CASSSQQGLSGNTIYF. The CDR3 DNA sequence: TGTGCCAGCAGCTCACAACAGGGGCTCTCTGGAAACACCATATATTTT.

The V and J genes are TRBV27 and TRBJ1-1, with D maybe TRBD1 (6 bases). The V gene lost 8 bases and the J gene lost 0 bases, with 13 bases spanning the gap. This CDR3 spans 14 amino acids. Germline CDR1 is MNHEY and CDR2 is SMNVEV (reference sequence). The DNA of the CDR3 is TGTGCCAGCTTCCGAAGGGGGATGAACACTGAAGCTTTCTTT. It encodes CASFRRGMNTEAFF.

The CDR3, as DNA: TGTGCCAGCAGTTCCCAGGGGGTCTGGTATGGCTACACCTTC. Its translation: CASSSQGVWYGYTF. The chain joins TRBV28 to TRBJ1-2; TRBD1 matches 7 bases. Germline assignment: CDR1 MDHEN and CDR2 SYDVKM. The CDR3 consists of 14 residues. V trimming: 4 bases; J trimming: 5 bases; junction bases outside the gene matches: 7.

The chain employs TRBV5-5 and TRBJ1-5; no reliable D call. This CDR3 region has 17 residues. From germline, CDR1 is SGHKS and CDR2 YYEKEE (reference sequence). V shed 0 bases and J shed 6 bases, with 19 bases lying between them. The CDR3 DNA sequence: TGTGCCAGCAGCTTGGCCGTTGGACCTCAAACGGGTCAGCCCCAGCATTTT. Translating it yields CASSLAVGPQTGQPQHF.

This clone was recorded at least ten times. The V gene is TRBV4-1, the J gene TRBJ1-3; D remains ambiguous. CDR1 is MGHRA and CDR2 is YSYEKL in the germline V gene. V was cut by 4 bases and J by 9 bases, with 7 bases left in between. This CDR3 spans 11 amino acids. The CDR3 reads CASSRAATIYF. The CDR3 DNA reads TGCGCCAGCAGCCGGGCCGCCACCATATATTTT.

The chain employs TRBV29-1 and TRBJ2-5, with TRBD2 matching over 13 bases. There are 14 residues in the CDR3. CDR1 is SQVTM, CDR2 ANQGSEA, per germline. J lost 7 bases, V lost 5 bases, and 7 bases had no gene match. CDR3 sequence reads: CSVTSGGAGGTQYF. In nucleotides, the CDR3 is TGCAGCGTTACTAGCGGGGGGGCCGGAGGGACCCAGTACTTC.